This T cell receptor (beta chain) came from a study of T cell responses to AZD1222 COVID-19 vaccine (dated by TCRdb to about 2021). About the investigation overall: TCR sequencing covered fewer than 250 trial participants: 200 to 210 given two doses of AZD1222 and 26 given two doses of MenACWY control vaccine. Trial participants were enrolled into age subgroups of 18-55, 56-69 and 70-plus years, which contained approximately 150, 28 and 58 TCR-sequenced participants, respectively. General conclusions and limits of the study: Vaccine-associated CD4 TCRs spanned the whole spike protein, with dominant responses in regions 160-218 and 743-854. Conclusions about previously exposed vaccinees were limited because only 5 or 6 AZD1222 recipients were SARS-CoV-2 seropositive at baseline. The 56-69-year group was small, and its depth increase did not reach significance, likely because of low power. Participants were mostly white British and included more females than males, and it was suggested by the authors that clonal diversity may have been underestimated. After two AZD1222 doses, both the breadth and the depth of spike-specific TCRs were significantly higher than at day 0 and than in MenACWY recipients. Reportedly, close to half of the unique spike-specific TCRs recognized epitopes lying outside the regions that are mutated in the B.1.351 and B.1.1.7 variants. Because no samples from the day 14 peak response were available, repertoires could be characterized only after the peak T cell response.

Comments on this clone: The clone's antigen remains unknown. Base qualities are not provided; no much larger clone lies one nucleotide away.

The sample's time point label, in plain terms: about 28 days (+/-7) after the second vaccine dose. AZD1222 recipients with second doses at about 4 weeks or about 12 weeks were pooled, because spike-specific TCR depth and breadth did not differ between schedules. Samples from vaccinated people were obtained from the UK trials COV001 and COV002, which included a single-blind randomized controlled phase 2/3 trial of AZD1222 (ChAdOx1 nCoV-19) in healthy adults. For TCRbeta chain sequencing, PBMC samples were collected from trial participants at day 0 and at day 28 after the second dose. The V end loses 3 bases and the J end loses 4 bases, and a stretch of 16 bases separates them. CDR1 and CDR2 are drawn from the germline V gene (reference sequence): SEHNR, FQNEAQ. The CDR3 runs 16 residues from the cysteine to the phenylalanine. This entry keeps only the CDR3 DNA: 48 bases, framed from base 1. The CDR3 regions of human TCRbeta chains were analyzed by immunosequencing. The authors' analysis ran thus. TCRs in the repertoires were compared against a reference library of SARS-CoV-2-specific TCRs that had been generated with the MIRA antigen-specificity platform. Breadth was defined as the fraction of unique TCRs that were SARS-CoV-2-associated, and depth was defined as the fraction of total T cells that were SARS-CoV-2-associated. Using the MIRA data, each spike-specific TCR was mapped to the spike region that the TCR reacts to and placed in a CD4 or CD8 class. Log10-transformed breadth and depth values were compared by one-way ANOVA with Sidak's multiple comparisons tests. TCRdb limited this immuneACCESS table to in-frame rearrangements with V and J called. A share of clones is missing; checked studies link under half to unresolved V genes, and the rest is unexplained. The V and J calls and the clone size are those of that table, but D and trimming were determined from the DNA. In this sample the table shows some 150,000 clones, around nine tenths of which occur a single time. Jointly, the top ten make up 1.5% to 2% of the sample.

The chain was built from TRBV7-9 and TRBJ1-5; the best D guess is TRBD1, with 5 bases matching. Sequencing was performed on peripheral blood, taken 28 days after the second AZD1222 dose. The clonotype was recovered from an adult who received the AZD1222 COVID-19 vaccine. For the CDR3, the sequence is CASSLYPGTANQPQHF. Here is the DNA: TGTGCCAGCAGCTTGTACCCCGGGACGGCGAATCAGCCCCAGCATTTT. The variable domain in full, with residues beyond the CDR3 obtained from the reference TRBV7-9 and TRBJ1-5 genes, is DTGVSQNPRHKITKRGQNVTFRCDPISEHNRLYWYRQTLGQGPEFLTYFQNEAQLEKSRLLSDRFSAERPKGSFSTLEIQRTEQGDSAMYLCASSLYPGTANQPQHFGDGTRLSIL.